This T cell receptor beta chain was documented in a study of early T cells in non-severe SARS-CoV-2 infection. Study as a whole: The input, bulk RNA from unsorted whole blood, was sequenced, and chains were unpaired.

Study observations and caveats: VDJdb matches were skewed toward anti-spike CD8 T cell responses.

cDNA molecules, individually, were tagged with unique molecular identifiers. TCRdb re-called the 5' RACE reads through MiXCR, storing one row per CDR3 protein. The sample records some 87,000 distinct CDR3 sequences, around an eighth being singletons. This clonotype was counted ten times or more. Its antigen is not identified. The J segment lost 2 bases and the V segment lost 4 bases, leaving 5 bases of the junction unmatched. CDR3 length equals 18 residues. J is TRBJ2-1 and V is TRBV12-3 or TRBV12-4, with 16 nucleotides matching TRBD2. The clonotype comes from an adult who was a healthcare worker with PCR-confirmed SARS-CoV-2 infection or an uninfected control (not recorded which). What was sequenced was whole blood. The CDR3 loop reads CASSSRGTSGRAYNEQFF. CDR3 nucleotide sequence: TGTGCCAGCAGTTCCCGCGGGACTAGCGGGAGGGCCTACAATGAGCAGTTCTTC.